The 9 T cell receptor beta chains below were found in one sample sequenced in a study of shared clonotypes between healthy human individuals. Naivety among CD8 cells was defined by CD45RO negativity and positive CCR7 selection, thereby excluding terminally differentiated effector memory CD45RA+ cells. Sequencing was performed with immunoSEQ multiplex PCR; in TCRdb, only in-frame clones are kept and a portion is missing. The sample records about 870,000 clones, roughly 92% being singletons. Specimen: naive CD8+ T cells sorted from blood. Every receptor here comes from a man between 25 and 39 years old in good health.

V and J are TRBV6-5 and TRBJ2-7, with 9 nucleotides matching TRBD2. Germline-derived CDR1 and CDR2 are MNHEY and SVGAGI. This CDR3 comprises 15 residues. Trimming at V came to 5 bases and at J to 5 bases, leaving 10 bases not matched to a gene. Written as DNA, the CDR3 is TGTGCCAGCAGTCCCCTCGCGGGAGGGCCAGACGAGCAGTACTTC. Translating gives CASSPLAGGPDEQYF.

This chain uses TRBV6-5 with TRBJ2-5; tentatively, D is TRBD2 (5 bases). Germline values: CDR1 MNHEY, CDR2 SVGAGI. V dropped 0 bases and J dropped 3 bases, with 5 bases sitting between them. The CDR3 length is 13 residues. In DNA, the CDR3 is TGTGCCAGCAGTTACTCGCGGGAAGAGACCCAGTACTTC. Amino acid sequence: CASSYSREETQYF.

The CDR3 loop is CASSQTTGFYEQYF. In DNA form, the CDR3 reads TGCGCCAGCAGCCAGACGACGGGATTCTACGAGCAGTACTTC. This sequence joins TRBV4-1 and TRBJ2-7; D perhaps matches TRBD2 (5 bases). The CDR3 length is 14 residues. The germline V gene encodes CDR1 MGHRA and CDR2 YSYEKL. With 3 bases removed from V and 3 bases from J, the gap between germline ends came to 12 bases.

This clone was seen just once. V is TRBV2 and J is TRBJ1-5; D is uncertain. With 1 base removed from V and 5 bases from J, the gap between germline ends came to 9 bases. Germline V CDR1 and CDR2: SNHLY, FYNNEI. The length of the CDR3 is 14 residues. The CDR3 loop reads CASSEGQIYQPQHF. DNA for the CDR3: TGTGCCAGCAGTGAAGGTCAGATATATCAGCCCCAGCATTTT.

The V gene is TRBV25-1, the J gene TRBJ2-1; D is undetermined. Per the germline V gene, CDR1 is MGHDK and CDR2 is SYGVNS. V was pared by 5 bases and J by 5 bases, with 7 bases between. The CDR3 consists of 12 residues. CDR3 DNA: TGTGCCAGCAGTCTTTATAACAATGAGCAGTTCTTC. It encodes CASSLYNNEQFF.

The CDR3 spells CASRLRGSSYNEQFF. Here the CDR3 DNA reads TGTGCCAGCAGGTTAAGGGGAAGCTCCTACAATGAGCAGTTCTTC. The V and J genes are TRBV7-2 and TRBJ2-1, with a possible D match to TRBD1 (5 bases). This CDR3 spans 15 amino acids. Germline V CDR1 and CDR2: SGHTA, FQGNSA. V was pared by 6 bases and J by 0 bases, with 12 bases between.

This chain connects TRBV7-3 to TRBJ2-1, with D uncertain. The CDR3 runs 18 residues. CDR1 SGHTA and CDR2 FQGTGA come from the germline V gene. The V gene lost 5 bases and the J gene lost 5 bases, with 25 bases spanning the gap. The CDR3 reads CASSREPPGASYHNEQFF. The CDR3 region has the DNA TGTGCCAGCAGCCGTGAACCTCCCGGAGCGTCCTACCACAATGAGCAGTTCTTC.

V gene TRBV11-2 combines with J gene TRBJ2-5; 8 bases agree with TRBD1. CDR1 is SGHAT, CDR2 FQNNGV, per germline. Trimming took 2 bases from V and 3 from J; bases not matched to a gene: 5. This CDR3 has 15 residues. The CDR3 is CASSLSGQGKETQYF. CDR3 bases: TGTGCCAGCAGCTTATCCGGACAGGGTAAAGAGACCCAGTACTTC.

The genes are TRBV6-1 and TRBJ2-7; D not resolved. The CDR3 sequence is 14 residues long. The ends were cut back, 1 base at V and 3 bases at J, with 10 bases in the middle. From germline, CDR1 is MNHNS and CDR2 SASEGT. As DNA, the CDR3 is TGTGCCAGCAGTGAAGTCTACAGATTCTACGAGCAGTACTTC. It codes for CASSEVYRFYEQYF.